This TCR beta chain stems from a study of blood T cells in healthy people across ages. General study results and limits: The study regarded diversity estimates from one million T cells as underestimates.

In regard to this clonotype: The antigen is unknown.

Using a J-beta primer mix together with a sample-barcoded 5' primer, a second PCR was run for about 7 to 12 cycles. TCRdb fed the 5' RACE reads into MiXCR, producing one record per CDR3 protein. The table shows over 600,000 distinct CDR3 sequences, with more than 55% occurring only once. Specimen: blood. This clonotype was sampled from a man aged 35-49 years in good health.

In nucleotides, the CDR3 is TGTGCCAGCAGCTTCGAACTAGCGTCTAATGAGCAGTTCTTC. It is translated as CASSFELASNEQFF. The rearrangement joins TRBV7-9 to TRBJ2-1; 7 positions agree with TRBD2. V dropped 3 bases and J dropped 7; count of bases not matched to a gene: 6. The CDR3 sequence is 14 residues long. Germline V gives CDR1 SEHNR, CDR2 FQNEAQ (reference sequence).